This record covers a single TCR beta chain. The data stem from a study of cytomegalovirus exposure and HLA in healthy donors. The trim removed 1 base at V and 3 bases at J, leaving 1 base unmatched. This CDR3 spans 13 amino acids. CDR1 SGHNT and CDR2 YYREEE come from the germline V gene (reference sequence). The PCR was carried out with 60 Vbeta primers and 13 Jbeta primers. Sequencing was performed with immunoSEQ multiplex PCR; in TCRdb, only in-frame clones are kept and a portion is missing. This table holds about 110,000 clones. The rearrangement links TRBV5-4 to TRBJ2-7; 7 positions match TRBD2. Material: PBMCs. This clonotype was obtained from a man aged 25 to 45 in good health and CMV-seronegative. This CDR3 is CASSLTGGYEQYF. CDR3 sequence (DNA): TGTGCCAGCAGCTTGACGGGGGGCTACGAGCAGTACTTC. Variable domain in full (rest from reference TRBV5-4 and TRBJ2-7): ETGVTQSPTHLIKTRGQQVTLRCSSQSGHNTVSWYQQALGQGPQFIFQYYREEENGRGNFPPRFSGLQFPNYSSELNVNALELDDSALYLCASSLTGGYEQYFGPGTRLTVT.